Shown below are 21 T cell receptor beta chains from a single sample sequenced in a study of control samples from healthy donors and cancer patients. The method was immunoSEQ multiplex PCR; TCRdb's version includes in-frame clones alone and lacks a portion of them. The data hold under 300,000 clones, with roughly 87% observed a single time. Sequenced input: PBMCs. The origin of the receptors is a woman aged 55-70 years with lung cancer.

The chain has TRBV7-8 and TRBJ2-1; D possibly corresponds to TRBD1 (6 bases). V was trimmed by 5 bases and J by 0 bases, leaving 23 bases between them. Germline V gene lookup returns CDR1 SGHVS and CDR2 FQNEAQ. The CDR3 contains 19 residues. The CDR3 is CASSLPRDDRSSSYNEQFF. CDR3 nucleotide sequence: TGTGCCAGCAGCCTTCCAAGAGACGACAGGAGCAGCTCCTACAATGAGCAGTTCTTC. The full variable domain, completed using reference TRBV7-8 and TRBJ2-1, is GAGVSQSPRYKVAKRGQDVALRCDPISGHVSLFWYQQALGQGPEFLTYFQNEAQLDKSGLPSDRFFAERPEGSVSTLKIQRTQQEDSAVYLCASSLPRDDRSSSYNEQFFGPGTRLTVL.

V usage is TRBV18 and J usage is TRBJ2-2; 10 positions agree with TRBD1. Germline-derived CDR1 and CDR2 are KGHSH and LQKENI. V trimming: 3 bases; J trimming: 2 bases; junction bases outside the gene matches: 3. The CDR3 sequence is 16 residues long. The CDR3 spells CASSPGTGANTGELFF. In DNA, the CDR3 is TGTGCCAGCTCACCCGGGACAGGGGCCAACACCGGGGAGCTGTTTTTT. The whole variable domain, remainder taken from reference TRBV18 and TRBJ2-2, is NAGVMQNPRHLVRRRGQEARLRCSPMKGHSHVYWYRQLPEEGLKFMVYLQKENIIDESGMPKERFSAEFPKEGPSILRIQQVVRGDSAAYFCASSPGTGANTGELFFGEGSRLTVL.

With respect to this clone: At one of its ends the junction is not consistent with the germline gene, which may arise from a read error. This rearrangement joins TRBV7-7 to TRBJ2-2; 8 nucleotides agree with TRBD2. This CDR3 region has 15 residues. From germline, CDR1 is SSHAT and CDR2 FNYEAQ (reference sequence). CDR3 loop: CASSLLRGDTGELFF. Written as DNA, the CDR3 is TGTGCTAGCAGCTTATTGCGGGGGGACACCGGGGAGCTGTTTTTT. Combining the CDR3 with reference TRBV7-7 and TRBJ2-2 gives the whole variable domain GAGVSQSPRYKVTKRGQDVTLRCDPISSHATLYWYQQALGQGPEFLTYFNYEAQPDKSGLPSDRFSAERPEGSISTLTIQRTEQRDSAMYRCASSLLRGDTGELFFGEGSRLTVL.

This clone was observed once. The chain links TRBV5-1 to TRBJ2-2, with a possible D match to TRBD2 (5 bases). Germline assignment: CDR1 SGHRS and CDR2 YFSETQ. The CDR3 covers 15 residues. V was clipped by 2 bases and J by 4 bases, with 12 bases between them. The CDR3 loop is CASSLRAEVTGELFF. In DNA, the CDR3 is TGCGCCAGCAGCTTACGCGCGGAGGTCACCGGGGAGCTGTTTTTT.

The chain links TRBV5-1 to TRBJ1-2; 7 nucleotides align to TRBD1. The germline CDR1 and CDR2 sequences are SGHRS and YFSETQ. V shed 5 bases, J shed 0 bases, and the junction held 7 bases outside the gene matches. This CDR3 spans 15 amino acids. The CDR3 DNA follows: TGCGCCAGCAGGGGAACAGGGGCCTCTAACTATGGCTACACCTTC. It translates to CASRGTGASNYGYTF.

Written as DNA, the CDR3 is TGTGCCAGCAGCTTAGATTCGGCAGGGATCGGACAGCCCCAGCATTTT. This encodes CASSLDSAGIGQPQHF. V is TRBV7-8 and J is TRBJ1-5; perhaps TRBD1 as D (5 bases). The CDR3 totals 16 residues. Per germline, CDR1 SGHVS and CDR2 FQNEAQ. The germline V and J ends were trimmed by 1 base and 7 bases, with 17 bases remaining between them.

The chain employs TRBV7-8 and TRBJ2-3, with 9 bases lining up with TRBD1. CDR1 is SGHVS, CDR2 FQNEAQ, per germline. V lost 5 bases and J lost 0; bases outside the gene matches: 6. This CDR3 comprises 16 residues. CDR3 region: CASSHRGRDSTDTQYF. For the CDR3, the DNA is TGTGCCAGCAGCCACAGGGGGCGGGATAGCACAGATACGCAGTATTTT.

The CDR3 region has the DNA TGTGCCAGCAGCCCCGGGTTACTAGCGGGGGGGCTGCAAGAGACCCAGTACTTC. It specifies CASSPGLLAGGLQETQYF. The rearrangement joins TRBV3-1 (or the pseudogene TRBV3-2) to TRBJ2-5, with 13 bases fitting TRBD2. The CDR3 is made up of 18 amino acids. J lost 2 bases, V lost 4 bases, and 10 bases had no gene match. Germline V gives CDR1 LGHDT, CDR2 YNNKEL (reference sequence).

This chain connects TRBV9 to TRBJ2-3, with 14 bases aligning to TRBD2. V was pared by 2 bases and J by 3 bases, with 5 bases of the junction left unmatched. Per germline, CDR1 SGDLS and CDR2 YYNGEE. The CDR3 length is 17 residues. CDR3 DNA sequence: TGTGCCAGCAGCGTTTCGACTAGCGGGGGGGGAACAGATACGCAGTATTTT. Its translation is CASSVSTSGGGTDTQYF. Full variable domain (rest looked up from reference TRBV9 and TRBJ2-3): DSGVTQTPKHLITATGQRVTLRCSPRSGDLSVYWYQQSLDQGLQFLIQYYNGEERAKGNILERFSAQQFPDLHSELNLSSLELGDSALYFCASSVSTSGGGTDTQYFGPGTRLTVL.

The chain combines TRBV6-5 with TRBJ1-1, with 8 bases aligning to TRBD1. The germline V gene encodes CDR1 MNHEY and CDR2 SVGAGI. The CDR3 consists of 16 residues. The V segment lost 3 bases and the J segment 1 base; nucleotides outside the gene matches: 7. Here the CDR3 DNA reads TGTGCCAGCAGTTATTCGGCAGGGGGCCCGAACACTGAAGCTTTCTTT. The encoded protein is CASSYSAGGPNTEAFF.

CDR3 loop: CASSFYGPGDTDTQYF. CDR3 DNA: TGCGCCAGCAGCTTTTATGGCCCCGGGGACACAGATACGCAGTATTTT. The chain is built from TRBV5-1 and TRBJ2-3; D perhaps matches TRBD2 (5 bases). The CDR3 is 16 amino acids. V gave up 2 bases and J gave up 2 bases, with 15 bases separating them. Per germline, CDR1 SGHRS and CDR2 YFSETQ.

This chain links TRBV3-1 (or the pseudogene TRBV3-2) with TRBJ1-1; perhaps TRBD1 as D (5 bases). CDR3 size: 15 residues. Germline CDR1 and CDR2: LGHDT and YNNKEL (reference sequence). V was pared by 3 bases and J by 4 bases, with 15 bases between. The CDR3 region has the DNA TGTGCCAGCAGCCATAGCCCCGGGGGGAGCACTGAAGCTTTCTTT. It is translated as CASSHSPGGSTEAFF.

Only one count was recorded for this clone. The chain joins TRBV5-1 to TRBJ1-4; TRBD1 matches at 10 bases. V was pared by 4 bases and J by 8 bases, with 8 bases of the junction left unmatched. Germline values: CDR1 SGHRS, CDR2 YFSETQ. This CDR3 has 15 amino acids. CDR3 loop: CASSIGTGENEKLFF. DNA for the CDR3: TGCGCCAGCAGCATAGGGACAGGGGAAAACGAAAAACTGTTTTTT.

The rearrangement uses TRBV10-3 and TRBJ2-1, with 10 bases matching TRBD2. The V segment lost 6 bases and the J segment 5 bases; nucleotides outside the gene matches: 4. Germline-derived CDR1 and CDR2 are ENHRY and SYGVKD. The CDR3 runs to 14 residues. This CDR3 is CAISLAGDHNEQFF. CDR3 bases: TGTGCCATCAGCCTAGCGGGGGACCACAATGAGCAGTTCTTC.

This clone came up a few times. In DNA form, the CDR3 reads TGTGCCAGTCAGGGGACCTACAATGAGCAGTTCTTC. Encoded protein: CASQGTYNEQFF. The rearrangement joins TRBV6-5 to TRBJ2-1; TRBD1 is a possible D gene (6 bases). The CDR3 sequence is 12 residues long. Looked up from germline, CDR1 is MNHEY and CDR2 is SVGAGI. Trimming took 9 bases from V and 2 from J, leaving 8 bases between them.

This chain connects TRBV3-1 (or the pseudogene TRBV3-2) to TRBJ2-1, with D unclear. Germline CDR1 and CDR2: LGHDT and YNNKEL (reference sequence). The CDR3 runs to 14 residues. V was cut by 2 bases and J by 5 bases, with 10 bases left in between. This CDR3 reads CASSQNGWDNEQFF. CDR3 DNA sequence: TGTGCCAGCAGCCAAAATGGATGGGACAATGAGCAGTTCTTC.

Worth noting for this clone: At the DNA level, this CDR3 is encoded by other sequences in the same sample as well. The chain combines TRBV9 with TRBJ2-5, with TRBD2 as a possible D gene (7 bases). This CDR3 is 15 amino acids long. With 0 bases removed from V and 2 bases from J, the gap between germline ends came to 11 bases. The germline V gene has CDR1 SGDLS and CDR2 YYNGEE. In DNA form, the CDR3 reads TGTGCCAGCAGCGTAGGGAGGGGGGGTCAAGAGACCCAGTACTTC. Its translation is CASSVGRGGQETQYF. Full variable domain (missing parts from reference TRBV9 and TRBJ2-5): DSGVTQTPKHLITATGQRVTLRCSPRSGDLSVYWYQQSLDQGLQFLIQYYNGEERAKGNILERFSAQQFPDLHSELNLSSLELGDSALYFCASSVGRGGQETQYFGPGTRLLVL.

In this sample, this clone turned up a few times. The gene calls are TRBV9 and TRBJ1-3, with D hard to call. The CDR3 consists of 15 residues. V lost 4 bases to trimming and J lost 2 bases, with 13 bases between them. Germline CDR1 and CDR2: SGDLS and YYNGEE. Here the CDR3 reads CASSPITTAGNTIYF. The CDR3 DNA is TGTGCCAGCAGCCCTATCACTACTGCTGGAAACACCATATATTTT.

The rearrangement joins TRBV18 to TRBJ2-1; 9 nucleotides line up with TRBD1. After removal of 5 bases from V and 6 bases from J, the junction contained 8 bases not matched to a gene. This CDR3 is built from 15 residues. Germline lookup yields CDR1 KGHSH and CDR2 LQKENI. The CDR3 nucleotides are TGTGCCAGCTCAGCCACAGGGGGCGTGATCAATGAGCAGTTCTTC. Protein sequence: CASSATGGVINEQFF.

This clone was counted a few times. The rearrangement links TRBV9 to TRBJ1-3, with 7 nucleotides matching TRBD1. Per germline, CDR1 SGDLS and CDR2 YYNGEE. V shed 3 bases, J shed 0 bases, and the junction held 3 bases outside the gene matches. This CDR3 region has 15 residues. CDR3 region: CASSGQGLSGNTIYF. For the CDR3, the DNA is TGTGCCAGCAGCGGACAGGGACTCTCTGGAAACACCATATATTTT.

The genes are TRBV6-5 and TRBJ1-5, with 8 bases fitting TRBD1. Germline CDR1 is MNHEY and CDR2 is SVGAGI. The CDR3 spans 14 residues. With V trimmed by 6 bases and J by 1 base, 2 bases remained unmatched. CDR3 loop: CASRGTGSNQPQHF. CDR3 sequence (DNA): TGTGCCAGCAGGGGGACAGGCAGCAATCAGCCCCAGCATTTT.